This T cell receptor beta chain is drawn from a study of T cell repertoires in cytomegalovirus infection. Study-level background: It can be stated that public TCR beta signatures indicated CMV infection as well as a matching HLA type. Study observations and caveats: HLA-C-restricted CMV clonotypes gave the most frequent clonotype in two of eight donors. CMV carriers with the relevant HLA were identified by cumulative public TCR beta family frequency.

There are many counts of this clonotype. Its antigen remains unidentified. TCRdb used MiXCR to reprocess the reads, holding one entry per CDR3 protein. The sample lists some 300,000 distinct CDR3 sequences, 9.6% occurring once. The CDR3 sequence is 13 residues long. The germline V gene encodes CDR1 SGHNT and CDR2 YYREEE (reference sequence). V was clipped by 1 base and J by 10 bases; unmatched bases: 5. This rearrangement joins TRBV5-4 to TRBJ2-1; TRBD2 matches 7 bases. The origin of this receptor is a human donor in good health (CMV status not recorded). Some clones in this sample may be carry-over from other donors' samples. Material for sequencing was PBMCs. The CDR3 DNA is TGTGCCAGCAGCTTGACCGGGGGGTTGGAGCAGTTCTTC. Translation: CASSLTGGLEQFF.